The next 25 T cell receptor beta chains were all read from a single sample in a study of shared clonotypes between healthy human individuals. Only CD45RO-negative cells positively selected for CCR7 counted as naive CD8 cells, so terminally differentiated effector memory CD45RA+ cells were excluded. The table came from immunoSEQ multiplex PCR; TCRdb's copy has only in-frame clones and leaves some out. The data show approximately 600,000 clones, with 85% to 95% seen just once and about 0.11% held by the top ten. The sequencing sample was made of naive CD8+ T cells sorted from blood. Source of these receptors: a woman under 40 in good health.

The chain couples TRBV29-1 to TRBJ2-7; TRBD2 matches 11 bases. Germline trimming cut 0 bases from V and 4 bases from J; bases unmatched to any gene: 5. The CDR3 length is 15 residues. Per germline, CDR1 SQVTM and CDR2 ANQGSEA. The CDR3, as DNA: TGCAGCGTTGAAGATATAGCGGGAGGGACGTACGAGCAGTACTTC. It is translated as CSVEDIAGGTYEQYF.

Points on this clone: The sample carries other DNA sequences with the same CDR3. V usage is TRBV19 and J usage is TRBJ1-1; no clear D. The ends were cut back, 1 base at V and 1 base at J, with 4 bases in the middle. This CDR3 is built from 13 residues. CDR1 is LNHDA and CDR2 is SQIVND in the germline V gene (reference sequence). In nucleotides, the CDR3 is TGTGCCAGTAGTATAGGTAGGAACACTGAAGCTTTCTTT. Its translation is CASSIGRNTEAFF.

This clone was seen only a few times. This sequence joins TRBV7-9 and TRBJ1-5; D is perhaps TRBD1 (5 bases). CDR1 is SEHNR and CDR2 is FQNEAQ in the germline V gene (reference sequence). V was cut by 0 bases and J by 5 bases, with 8 bases left in between. The CDR3 totals 14 residues. CDR3: CASSLADSYQPQHF. The CDR3 DNA sequence: TGTGCCAGCAGCTTAGCTGACAGTTATCAGCCCCAGCATTTT.

The V gene is TRBV5-5, the J gene TRBJ1-5, with a tentative D call TRBD1 (6 bases). The CDR3 loop spans 16 amino acids. V lost 4 bases and J lost 0, with 14 bases in between. The germline gives CDR1 SGHKS, CDR2 YYEKEE (reference sequence). The CDR3 loop reads CASSHKGQHSNQPQHF. CDR3 nucleotides: TGTGCCAGCAGCCATAAGGGACAACATAGCAATCAGCCCCAGCATTTT.

As DNA, the CDR3 is TGTGCCAGCAGTGAGGACGGTCTGTGGCAGTACTTC. Translation: CASSEDGLWQYF. V gene TRBV2 combines with J gene TRBJ2-7; D is unclear. The CDR3 length is 12 residues. Germline CDR1 and CDR2: SNHLY and FYNNEI. The V and J ends lost 3 bases and 9 bases respectively, with 12 bases between them. Full variable domain (outside the CDR3, taken from reference TRBV2 and TRBJ2-7): EPEVTQTPSHQVTQMGQEVILRCVPISNHLYFYWYRQILGQKVEFLVSFYNNEISEKSEIFDDQFSVERPDGSNFTLKIRSTKLEDSAMYFCASSEDGLWQYFGPGTRLTVT.

As regards this clone: Other DNA sequences from this sample encode an identical CDR3 as well. The V call is TRBV27, the J call TRBJ2-7; D is perhaps TRBD2 (6 bases). The CDR3 length is 14 residues. In germline, CDR1 is MNHEY, CDR2 SMNVEV (reference sequence). The ends were cut back, 5 bases at V and 3 bases at J, with 14 bases in the middle. CDR3 bases: TGTGCCAGCAGTCCTGGGGGGAGTAGCTACGAGCAGTACTTC. Its protein is CASSPGGSSYEQYF.

J is TRBJ2-1 and V is TRBV6-5, with a weak D call TRBD1 (6 bases). The germline CDR1 and CDR2 sequences are MNHEY and SVGAGI. The ends were cut back, 4 bases at V and 0 bases at J, with 10 bases in the middle. The CDR3 has 15 amino acids. The CDR3 region has the DNA TGTGCCAGCAGTTCGCAGGGGTTCTCCTACAATGAGCAGTTCTTC. It codes for CASSSQGFSYNEQFF.

The genes are TRBV27 and TRBJ1-1; D remains ambiguous. CDR3 size: 12 residues. Trimming removed 5 bases from V and 4 bases from J, with 8 bases in between. Germline V gives CDR1 MNHEY, CDR2 SMNVEV (reference sequence). This CDR3 is CASSTGFTEAFF. As DNA, the CDR3 is TGTGCCAGCAGTACGGGATTCACTGAAGCTTTCTTT.

Concerning this clone itself: The sample has other DNA sequences that encode this CDR3 too. The chain joins TRBV28 to TRBJ1-2; D gene uncertain. The CDR3 sequence is 12 residues long. Germline CDR1 is MDHEN and CDR2 is SYDVKM. Trimming left V 8 bases short and J 5 bases short, with 12 bases between. Written as DNA, the CDR3 is TGTGCCAGCCGAGGGTTAGGGTATGGCTACACCTTC. Translating it yields CASRGLGYGYTF.

The gene calls are TRBV5-5 and TRBJ2-1, with TRBD1 identical over 7 bases. The trim removed 4 bases at V and 6 bases at J, leaving 4 bases unmatched. There are 13 residues in the CDR3. From germline, CDR1 is SGHKS and CDR2 YYEKEE (reference sequence). CDR3 loop: CASSRDRVNEQFF. The CDR3 DNA follows: TGTGCCAGCAGCAGAGACAGGGTCAATGAGCAGTTCTTC.

The gene calls are TRBV15 and TRBJ2-1; 7 bases agree with TRBD2. Trimming removed 5 bases from V and 0 bases from J; junction bases left unmatched: 7. The CDR3 is 16 residues long. Germline values: CDR1 LNHNV, CDR2 YYDKDF (reference sequence). The chain's CDR3 is CATSGGAGSSYNEQFF. CDR3 nucleotide sequence: TGTGCCACCAGCGGAGGAGCGGGGAGCTCCTACAATGAGCAGTTCTTC.

This chain uses TRBV28 with TRBJ2-1; the match to TRBD1 covers 8 bases. The V segment lost 4 bases and the J segment 4 bases; nucleotides outside the gene matches: 9. The germline CDR1 and CDR2 sequences are MDHEN and SYDVKM. This CDR3 comprises 16 residues. The CDR3, as DNA: TGTGCCAGCAGTTCGCCCCGGACAGGGCGTTACAATGAGCAGTTCTTC. Amino acid sequence: CASSSPRTGRYNEQFF.

This chain connects TRBV27 to TRBJ2-7; 9 bases agree with TRBD2. This CDR3 region has 14 residues. V dropped 2 bases and J dropped 4; count of bases not matched to a gene: 3. Germline lookup yields CDR1 MNHEY and CDR2 SMNVEV (reference sequence). The CDR3 here is CASSLGTSIYEQYF. The CDR3 nucleotides read TGTGCCAGCAGTTTAGGGACTAGCATTTACGAGCAGTACTTC.

The chain recombines TRBV9 with TRBJ2-3; unclear D gene. Trimming shortened V by 3 bases and J by 0 bases, and 8 bases separated the two germline ends. The germline CDR1 and CDR2 sequences are SGDLS and YYNGEE. The CDR3 runs to 14 residues. The CDR3, as DNA: TGTGCCAGCAGCGACGTCTCCAGCACAGATACGCAGTATTTT. The encoded protein is CASSDVSSTDTQYF.

This rearrangement joins TRBV6-5 to TRBJ1-2; no reliable D call. Trimming took off 3 bases at V and 1 base at J, with 9 bases between the two ends. CDR1 MNHEY and CDR2 SVGAGI come from the germline V gene. The CDR3 consists of 14 residues. CDR3 sequence reads: CASSYLMSNYGYTF. In nucleotides, the CDR3 is TGTGCCAGCAGTTATTTGATGAGTAACTATGGCTACACCTTC.

This rearrangement joins TRBV19 to TRBJ2-7, with 11 bases aligning to TRBD1. Looked up from germline, CDR1 is LNHDA and CDR2 is SQIVND (reference sequence). Trimming cost V 4 bases and J 4 bases; bases outside gene matches: 6. The CDR3 runs to 15 residues. The CDR3 sequence is CASSTGQGAEYEQYF. The CDR3 nucleotides read TGTGCCAGTAGTACAGGACAGGGGGCGGAATACGAGCAGTACTTC.

The V and J genes are TRBV28 and TRBJ2-5; no firm D call. Per germline, CDR1 MDHEN and CDR2 SYDVKM. V was shortened by 7 bases and J by 5 bases, with 8 bases between the two germline ends. The CDR3 contains 11 residues. The CDR3 region is CASIIGETQYF. CDR3 bases: TGTGCCAGCATAATCGGGGAGACCCAGTACTTC.

V and J are TRBV4-1 and TRBJ2-7, with no clear D. The V gene lost 2 bases and the J gene lost 1 base, with 12 bases spanning the gap. This CDR3 comprises 15 residues. Germline assignment: CDR1 MGHRA and CDR2 YSYEKL. The CDR3 is CASSQKISGSYEQYF. For the CDR3, the DNA is TGCGCCAGCAGCCAAAAGATTTCAGGTTCCTACGAGCAGTACTTC.

V and J are TRBV7-9 and TRBJ2-1; 10 bases match TRBD1. The CDR3 is 18 amino acids. Germline assignment: CDR1 SEHNR and CDR2 FQNEAQ (reference sequence). The V gene end was trimmed by 5 bases and the J gene end by 2 bases; junction bases not matched to a gene: 12. DNA for the CDR3: TGTGCCAGCAGCGTAACAGACCGGGACAGGGGAACCTACAATGAGCAGTTCTTC. Translated: CASSVTDRDRGTYNEQFF.

The chain combines TRBV29-1 with TRBJ2-1; 10 bases fit TRBD1. Germline CDR1 reads SQVTM; CDR2 reads ANQGSEA. This CDR3 comprises 16 residues. V lost 1 base to trimming and J lost 4 bases; unmatched junction nucleotides: 7. This chain's CDR3 is CSVEGGPGQGYNEQFF. DNA of the CDR3: TGCAGCGTTGAAGGGGGACCGGGACAGGGGTACAATGAGCAGTTCTTC.

Only a few counts were recorded for this clone. The V call is TRBV2, the J call TRBJ2-7; 11 bases are a match to TRBD2. The junction had 4 bases not matched to a gene; V was cut back by 1 base and J by 5 bases. CDR1 and CDR2 (germline): SNHLY, FYNNEI. The CDR3 is made up of 15 amino acids. The CDR3, as DNA: TGTGCCAGCAGTGAAGGGACTAGCGGGCTCCACGAGCAGTACTTC. Its translation is CASSEGTSGLHEQYF.

The V call is TRBV2, the J call TRBJ2-2; D uncertain. V lost 2 bases and J 3 bases, leaving 16 bases between the germline ends. The CDR3 loop spans 17 amino acids. Germline assignment: CDR1 SNHLY and CDR2 FYNNEI. DNA for the CDR3: TGTGCCAGCAGTGAAAGTGAGAAGGATTGGGACACCGGGGAGCTGTTTTTT. Its protein product is CASSESEKDWDTGELFF.

Turning to this clone: Other DNA sequences in this sample translate to the same CDR3. The rearrangement links TRBV27 to TRBJ2-7; D may match TRBD1 or TRBD2 (6 bases each). Trimming left V 8 bases short and J 3 bases short, with 11 bases between. There are 12 residues in the CDR3. Germline V gene sequence: CDR1 MNHEY, CDR2 SMNVEV (reference sequence). The CDR3 DNA is TGTGCCAGCCGGGGGCTAGGCTACGAGCAGTACTTC. Amino acids: CASRGLGYEQYF.

This chain uses TRBV23-1 with TRBJ2-5; tentatively, D is TRBD2 (6 bases). The DNA matches TRBJ2-7 better at its end, which makes the J call doubtful. TRBV23-1 is an open reading frame whose function is uncertain. This CDR3 contains 14 residues. The CDR3 DNA sequence: TGCGCCAGCAGTCAATCGTCGGGAGCCTACGAGCAGTACTTC. Amino acid sequence: CASSQSSGAYEQYF.

This chain connects TRBV7-9 to TRBJ2-1; D gene uncertain. The CDR3 is 13 amino acids. The germline V gene has CDR1 SEHNR and CDR2 FQNEAQ (reference sequence). V lost 5 bases to trimming and J lost 6 bases, with 11 bases between them. The CDR3 nucleotides are TGTGCCAGCAGCCCCCCCCTTGGCAATGAGCAGTTCTTC. It yields the protein CASSPPLGNEQFF. The whole variable domain, filled in from reference TRBV7-9 and TRBJ2-1, reads DTGVSQNPRHKITKRGQNVTFRCDPISEHNRLYWYRQTLGQGPEFLTYFQNEAQLEKSRLLSDRFSAERPKGSFSTLEIQRTEQGDSAMYLCASSPPLGNEQFFGPGTRLTVL.